This T cell receptor (beta chain) was sequenced for a study of T cell changes during pregnancy in multiple sclerosis. V gave up 0 bases and J gave up 5 bases, with 7 bases separating them. The CDR3 length is 13 residues. Germline V gene data show CDR1 as LGHNA and CDR2 as YSLEER. The assay was immunoSEQ multiplex PCR, and TCRdb's table has in-frame clones only and misses some. The profile shows roughly 35,000 clones, 90% of them singletons. The clonotype comes from a female donor with multiple sclerosis, enrolled in a pregnancy study. This specimen was CD8+ T cells from peripheral blood mononuclear cells, taken after pregnancy. This chain connects TRBV4-3 to TRBJ1-1, with D hard to call. The CDR3 protein is CASSQDRGTEAFF. The CDR3 DNA reads TGCGCCAGCAGCCAAGATCGCGGTACTGAAGCTTTCTTT.